A single sample gave rise to the 5 T cell receptor beta chains below, sequenced in a study of cytomegalovirus exposure and HLA in healthy donors. PCR used 60 Vbeta primers and 13 Jbeta primers. TCRdb keeps only in-frame clones here, not all; method: immunoSEQ multiplex PCR. The sample holds about 130,000 clones, about 80% seen once. Sequenced sample: PBMCs. These receptors originate from a man under 40 in good health and CMV-seronegative.

The rearrangement uses TRBV9 and TRBJ2-1; TRBD2 might be the D (6 bases). The ends were cut back, 4 bases at V and 7 bases at J, with 9 bases in the middle. The CDR3 has 12 amino acids. Germline V lookup: CDR1 SGDLS, CDR2 YYNGEE. In DNA, the CDR3 is TGTGCCAGCAGCCGGGACTTTAATGAGCAGTTCTTC. Amino acids: CASSRDFNEQFF.

This rearrangement joins TRBV19 to TRBJ1-4, with 7 nucleotides matching TRBD1. Germline V gene lookup returns CDR1 LNHDA and CDR2 SQIVND (reference sequence). The ends lost 5 bases at V and 6 bases at J; junction bases unmatched: 12. This CDR3 spans 16 amino acids. In DNA form, the CDR3 reads TGTGCCAGTAGTCCCTCCCCTGCAGGGGGAGATGAAAAACTGTTTTTT. Translation gives CASSPSPAGGDEKLFF.

The rearrangement joins TRBV7-2 to TRBJ2-7, with 7 bases lining up with TRBD1. J was trimmed by 5 bases and V by 1 base; bases with no gene match: 5. The CDR3 is 14 amino acids. Germline V gives CDR1 SGHTA, CDR2 FQGNSA. The chain's CDR3 is CASSLEQGKHEQYF. CDR3 DNA: TGTGCCAGCAGCTTAGAACAGGGGAAGCACGAGCAGTACTTC.

The gene calls are TRBV2 and TRBJ1-3; weak D call: TRBD1 (5 bases). Germline V lookup: CDR1 SNHLY, CDR2 FYNNEI. The CDR3 runs to 12 residues. V was clipped by 6 bases and J by 8 bases, with 11 bases between them. Here the CDR3 DNA reads TGTGCCAGCAGCCGACAGCCCGACACCATATATTTT. Protein sequence: CASSRQPDTIYF. The whole variable domain, remainder taken from reference TRBV2 and TRBJ1-3, is EPEVTQTPSHQVTQMGQEVILRCVPISNHLYFYWYRQILGQKVEFLVSFYNNEISEKSEIFDDQFSVERPDGSNFTLKIRSTKLEDSAMYFCASSRQPDTIYFGEGSWLTVV.

The chain has TRBV5-1 and TRBJ1-1; D might be TRBD1 (5 bases). The germline CDR1 and CDR2 sequences are SGHRS and YFSETQ. Trimming took 0 bases from V and 7 from J, leaving 10 bases between them. The CDR3 runs to 13 residues. The CDR3 reads CASSLGGENEAFF. DNA for the CDR3: TGCGCCAGCAGCTTGGGGGGGGAGAATGAAGCTTTCTTT.